This is a list of T cell receptor beta chains from one sample in a study of blood T cell repertoires in COVID-19. The method was immunoSEQ multiplex PCR; TCRdb's version includes in-frame clones alone and lacks a portion of them. This table holds approximately 200,000 clones, 65% to 85% found once. Input material: PBMCs or T cells enriched from blood (not recorded which). Receptors originate from a man aged 35 to 55 who had recovered from COVID-19. Both conserved end residues are part of each CDR3. The D gene is left open where the match is weak. The size of a clone is reported for some rows only, either as once, few or many, or as a class for expanded clones.

V,J,D,size,CDR3,DNA
TRBV5-1,TRBJ2-5,-,-,CASSLTPGLDGETQYF,TGCGCCAGCAGCTTGACCCCGGGACTCGATGGAGAGACCCAGTACTTC
TRBV6-5,TRBJ2-5,TRBD2,-,CASSTASGAETQYF,TGTGCCAGCAGCACAGCCAGCGGGGCCGAGACCCAGTACTTC
TRBV5-1,TRBJ1-4,-,once,CASSPGTSGNEKLFF,TGCGCCAGCAGCCCCGGGACATCGGGGAATGAAAAACTGTTTTTT
TRBV29-1,TRBJ1-2,TRBD1,-,CSVEDRGDYGYTF,TGCAGCGTTGAGGACAGGGGCGACTATGGCTACACCTTC
TRBV6-6,TRBJ1-2,TRBD1,-,CASRRTGLSGYTF,TGTGCCAGCAGACGGACAGGTCTGAGCGGCTACACCTTC
TRBV19,TRBJ2-3,TRBD2,-,CASSIGTSGGYVDTQYF,TGTGCCAGTAGTATAGGCACCAGCGGGGGGTATGTAGATACGCAGTATTTT
TRBV5-1,TRBJ2-5,TRBD1,-,CASQGALGETQYF,TGCGCCAGTCAGGGGGCCTTGGGGGAGACCCAGTACTTC
TRBV2,TRBJ1-1,-,-,CPQGSDTEAFF,TGTCCGCAGGGATCAGACACTGAAGCTTTCTTT
TRBV4-1,TRBJ2-2,-,-,CASSQDPGRNTGELFF,TGCGCCAGCAGCCAAGACCCGGGGAGGAACACCGGGGAGCTGTTTTTT
TRBV29-1,TRBJ1-2,-,-,CSARVTRLGYGYTF,TGCAGCGCACGGGTTACTCGACTCGGCTATGGCTACACCTTC
TRBV19,TRBJ1-2,TRBD1,once,CASSPGQGNYGYTF,TGTGCCAGTAGTCCGGGACAGGGGAACTATGGCTACACCTTC
TRBV5-1,TRBJ2-7,TRBD1,once,CASSAEGQGLAEQYF,TGCGCCAGCAGCGCCGAGGGACAGGGGCTAGCCGAGCAGTACTTC
TRBV18,TRBJ1-2,-,-,CASSPPSMGRGYGYTF,TGTGCCAGCTCACCACCGTCGATGGGGCGCGGCTATGGCTACACCTTC
TRBV28,TRBJ2-2,-,-,CASSNSMNTGELFF,TGTGCCAGCAGCAACTCCATGAACACCGGGGAGCTGTTTTTT
TRBV5-4,TRBJ2-2,-,-,CASMPGGANTGELFF,TGTGCCAGCATGCCCGGGGGAGCTAACACCGGGGAGCTGTTTTTT
TRBV18,TRBJ2-7,TRBD1,few,CASSPDRRTKGGEQYF,TGTGCCAGCTCACCGGACAGGAGGACCAAAGGGGGTGAGCAGTACTTC
TRBV19,TRBJ1-1,TRBD1,-,CASRGTGGGTEAFF,TGTGCCAGTAGAGGAACAGGGGGCGGCACTGAAGCTTTCTTT
TRBV7-3,TRBJ1-3,TRBD1,-,CASSQNTPGGQGKEGTGNTIYF,TGTGCCAGCAGTCAAAACACCCCTGGGGGACAGGGCAAAGAAGGGACCGGAAACACCATATATTTT
TRBV7-2,TRBJ1-5,TRBD1,-,CASSLVGTGSVYSNQPQHF,TGTGCCAGCAGCTTAGTCGGGACAGGGTCGGTTTATAGCAATCAGCCCCAGCATTTT
TRBV5-6,TRBJ2-1,TRBD2,-,CASSLAGVGEQFF,TGTGCCAGCAGCTTAGCGGGGGTAGGTGAGCAGTTCTTC
TRBV6-4,TRBJ2-3,TRBD1,-,CASSTGTGGTDTQYF,TGTGCCAGCAGTACCGGGACAGGGGGCACAGATACGCAGTATTTT
TRBV5-1,TRBJ1-2,-,few,CASSPPGGGRYGYTF,TGCGCCAGCAGCCCCCCGGGGGGCGGACGCTATGGCTACACCTTC
TRBV6-4,TRBJ2-1,TRBD1,-,CASSEIGTGWGSNEQFF,TGTGCCAGCAGTGAGATAGGGACAGGGTGGGGTTCGAATGAGCAGTTCTTC
TRBV6-2/TRBV6-3,TRBJ2-1,TRBD2,-,CASSYRSPSGGKYNEQFF,TGTGCCAGCAGTTACCGATCTCCGTCGGGGGGTAAATACAATGAGCAGTTCTTC
TRBV5-4,TRBJ1-4,TRBD1,-,CASSLGGTGNEKLFF,TGTGCCAGCAGCTTGGGGGGGACAGGCAATGAAAAACTGTTTTTT
TRBV7-2,TRBJ1-2,TRBD1,few,CASSLDRGNYGYTF,TGTGCCAGCAGCTTGGACAGGGGTAACTATGGCTACACCTTC
TRBV28,TRBJ1-1,-,-,CASSFTGREAFF,TGTGCCAGCAGCTTTACCGGCCGGGAGGCTTTCTTT
TRBV20-1,TRBJ2-7,-,-,CSASVSSYEQYF,TGCAGTGCTAGTGTCAGCTCCTACGAGCAGTACTTC
TRBV6-5,TRBJ1-1,-,once,CASRGGNTEAFF,TGTGCCTCCCGGGGGGGGAACACTGAAGCTTTCTTT
TRBV18,TRBJ1-1,-,-,CASSLRESLVSTEAFF,TGTGCCAGCTCACTGCGGGAGTCACTAGTCAGCACTGAAGCTTTCTTT
TRBV5-4,TRBJ2-5,TRBD1,-,CASSFMDRTFQETQYF,TGTGCCAGCAGCTTCATGGACAGGACCTTCCAAGAGACCCAGTACTTC
TRBV10-1,TRBJ2-7,TRBD1,once,CASSEILALDRGGGEQYF,TGCGCCAGCAGTGAGATACTCGCACTCGACAGGGGAGGCGGCGAGCAGTACTTC
TRBV5-4,TRBJ2-2,-,-,CASSLSGHTGELFF,TGTGCCAGCAGCTTGAGCGGCCACACCGGGGAGCTGTTTTTT